This is a list of T cell receptor beta chains from one sample in a study of OX40 agonist ivuxolimab in advanced cancers. Data came from immunoSEQ multiplex PCR; TCRdb stores just in-frame clones and leaves some out. The table has roughly 37,000 clones, roughly 69% seen once. The sample here was CD4+ or CD8+ T cells sorted from blood, taken in a trial of the OX40 agonist ivuxolimab. These receptors were taken from an adult with an advanced solid tumor such as melanoma, head and neck, liver or kidney cancer. Both conserved end residues are part of each CDR3. Fields, in order: clone size, D gene, J gene, V gene, CDR3 protein, CDR3 DNA. The D gene is left open where the match is weak. Clone size, where shown, is once, few, many, or a class for clones that have expanded.

clone size: .; D gene: TRBD2; J gene: TRBJ2-1; V gene: TRBV2; CDR3 protein: CASSRNLAGAGNEQFF; CDR3 DNA: TGTGCCAGCAGTCGAAATCTAGCGGGGGCGGGCAATGAGCAGTTCTTC
clone size: .; D gene: TRBD1; J gene: TRBJ2-7; V gene: TRBV6-5; CDR3 protein: CASSYATGGRGYEQYF; CDR3 DNA: TGTGCCAGCAGTTATGCTACAGGGGGCAGGGGATACGAGCAGTACTTC
clone size: .; D gene: .; J gene: TRBJ2-3; V gene: TRBV5-1; CDR3 protein: CASSLAADTDTQYF; CDR3 DNA: TGCGCCAGCAGCTTGGCGGCGGACACAGATACGCAGTATTTT
clone size: .; D gene: TRBD1; J gene: TRBJ1-5; V gene: TRBV5-6; CDR3 protein: CASSRQGRNQPQHF; CDR3 DNA: TGTGCCAGCAGCCGACAGGGCCGGAATCAGCCCCAGCATTTT
clone size: .; D gene: TRBD1; J gene: TRBJ1-6; V gene: TRBV7-9; CDR3 protein: CASSGGQWNSPLHF; CDR3 DNA: TGTGCCAGCAGCGGGGGACAGTGGAATTCACCCCTCCACTTT
clone size: .; D gene: .; J gene: TRBJ1-5; V gene: TRBV28; CDR3 protein: CASNVQNQPQHF; CDR3 DNA: TGTGCCAGCAACGTCCAGAATCAGCCCCAGCATTTT
clone size: once; D gene: .; J gene: TRBJ1-1; V gene: TRBV27; CDR3 protein: CASSFSVITEAFF; CDR3 DNA: TGTGCCAGCAGCTTTTCCGTGATAACTGAAGCTTTCTTT
clone size: .; D gene: .; J gene: TRBJ2-2; V gene: TRBV2; CDR3 protein: CASRATDRMGGELFF; CDR3 DNA: TGTGCCAGCAGGGCGACTGACCGGATGGGCGGGGAGCTGTTTTTT
clone size: .; D gene: TRBD1; J gene: TRBJ2-3; V gene: TRBV29-1; CDR3 protein: CSGAKFQGANTDTQYF; CDR3 DNA: TGCAGCGGTGCGAAATTTCAGGGGGCGAACACAGATACGCAGTATTTT
clone size: few; D gene: .; J gene: TRBJ2-7; V gene: TRBV30; CDR3 protein: CACFGAGQFYEQYF; CDR3 DNA: TGTGCCTGTTTTGGGGCGGGACAGTTCTACGAGCAGTACTTC
clone size: few; D gene: .; J gene: TRBJ1-2; V gene: TRBV2; CDR3 protein: CASRSGPPVYTF; CDR3 DNA: TGTGCCAGCAGATCCGGGCCGCCCGTCTACACCTTC
clone size: .; D gene: .; J gene: TRBJ2-1; V gene: TRBV4-1; CDR3 protein: CASSVRDSDEQFF; CDR3 DNA: TGCGCCAGCAGCGTCCGGGACTCCGATGAGCAGTTCTTC
clone size: .; D gene: TRBD1; J gene: TRBJ1-5; V gene: TRBV2; CDR3 protein: CASSEARQGGQPQHF; CDR3 DNA: TGTGCCAGCAGTGAAGCGCGACAGGGAGGCCAGCCCCAGCATTTT
clone size: .; D gene: .; J gene: TRBJ1-5; V gene: TRBV12-5; CDR3 protein: CASGFPTTGSNQPQHF; CDR3 DNA: TGTGCTAGTGGTTTCCCGACAACAGGAAGCAATCAGCCCCAGCATTTT
clone size: .; D gene: TRBD1; J gene: TRBJ2-1; V gene: TRBV5-1; CDR3 protein: CASSLVQGASNEQFF; CDR3 DNA: TGCGCCAGCAGCTTGGTACAGGGGGCTAGCAATGAGCAGTTCTTC
clone size: .; D gene: .; J gene: TRBJ1-5; V gene: TRBV6-5; CDR3 protein: CAASESFNQPQHF; CDR3 DNA: TGTGCCGCCTCGGAGAGTTTCAATCAGCCCCAGCATTTT
clone size: many; D gene: TRBD2; J gene: TRBJ2-1; V gene: TRBV7-9; CDR3 protein: CASSTQRGGSYNEQFF; CDR3 DNA: TGTGCCAGCAGCACGCAGCGGGGGGGCTCCTACAATGAGCAGTTCTTC
clone size: once; D gene: TRBD2; J gene: TRBJ2-5; V gene: TRBV10-3; CDR3 protein: CAIRPSGGYQETQYF; CDR3 DNA: TGTGCCATCAGGCCTAGCGGGGGGTATCAAGAGACCCAGTACTTC
clone size: .; D gene: TRBD1; J gene: TRBJ1-2; V gene: TRBV11-2; CDR3 protein: CASSFFADRAGYTF; CDR3 DNA: TGTGCCAGCAGCTTTTTCGCCGACAGGGCCGGCTACACCTTC
clone size: .; D gene: .; J gene: TRBJ2-2; V gene: TRBV9; CDR3 protein: CASSVRGPNTGELFF; CDR3 DNA: TGTGCCAGCAGCGTAAGGGGACCGAACACCGGGGAGCTGTTTTTT
clone size: .; D gene: .; J gene: TRBJ2-1; V gene: TRBV29-1; CDR3 protein: CSVAEPTGSSYNEQFF; CDR3 DNA: TGCAGCGTCGCGGAACCGACAGGTAGCTCCTACAATGAGCAGTTCTTC
clone size: once; D gene: .; J gene: TRBJ1-6; V gene: TRBV18; CDR3 protein: CASSPQSASGSPLHF; CDR3 DNA: TGTGCCAGCTCACCACAGTCAGCCAGTGGCTCACCCCTCCACTTT
clone size: .; D gene: .; J gene: TRBJ2-6; V gene: TRBV19; CDR3 protein: CASSLRMTYSTSGANVLTF; CDR3 DNA: TGTGCCAGTAGTCTCAGGATGACCTATTCGACCTCTGGGGCCAACGTCCTGACTTTC
clone size: few; D gene: .; J gene: TRBJ2-5; V gene: TRBV28; CDR3 protein: CASSTSRSQETQYF; CDR3 DNA: TGTGCCAGCAGTACGTCTAGGTCCCAAGAGACCCAGTACTTC
clone size: .; D gene: .; J gene: TRBJ2-2; V gene: TRBV6-1; CDR3 protein: CATALGALHTGELFF; CDR3 DNA: TGTGCCACAGCGTTGGGGGCGCTGCACACCGGGGAGCTGTTTTTT
clone size: .; D gene: .; J gene: TRBJ2-2; V gene: TRBV5-6; CDR3 protein: CASSLAARETGELFF; CDR3 DNA: TGTGCCAGCAGCTTGGCCGCCAGGGAGACCGGGGAGCTGTTTTTT
clone size: .; D gene: .; J gene: TRBJ1-1; V gene: TRBV10-2; CDR3 protein: CASSETGYTEAFF; CDR3 DNA: TGCGCCAGCAGTGAGACGGGTTACACTGAAGCTTTCTTT
clone size: .; D gene: TRBD1; J gene: TRBJ1-1; V gene: TRBV19; CDR3 protein: CASTIQTGAGAEAFF; CDR3 DNA: TGTGCCAGTACCATCCAGACAGGGGCTGGGGCTGAAGCTTTCTTT
clone size: .; D gene: .; J gene: TRBJ2-7; V gene: TRBV9; CDR3 protein: CASSVGVGTAEQYF; CDR3 DNA: TGTGCCAGCAGCGTAGGAGTGGGGACGGCCGAGCAGTACTTC
clone size: .; D gene: .; J gene: TRBJ1-2; V gene: TRBV21-1; CDR3 protein: CASSKELPQGANYGYTF; CDR3 DNA: TGTGCCAGCAGCAAAGAATTACCTCAGGGAGCTAACTATGGCTACACCTTC
clone size: many; D gene: .; J gene: TRBJ2-2; V gene: TRBV5-1; CDR3 protein: CASSPFEITGNMNTGELFF; CDR3 DNA: TGCGCCAGCAGCCCATTTGAAATTACAGGAAATATGAACACCGGGGAGCTGTTTTTT
clone size: .; D gene: TRBD1; J gene: TRBJ2-2; V gene: TRBV14; CDR3 protein: CASSRQGLGELFF; CDR3 DNA: TGTGCCAGCAGTCGACAGGGGCTCGGGGAGCTGTTTTTT
clone size: .; D gene: .; J gene: TRBJ2-6; V gene: TRBV27; CDR3 protein: CASSSNSHSGANVLTF; CDR3 DNA: TGTGCCAGCAGTTCAAACAGCCACTCTGGGGCCAACGTCCTGACTTTC
clone size: few; D gene: .; J gene: TRBJ2-3; V gene: TRBV19; CDR3 protein: CASRSGTLRSDTQYF; CDR3 DNA: TGTGCCAGTAGGTCCGGGACCCTCAGGTCAGATACGCAGTATTTT
clone size: .; D gene: .; J gene: TRBJ2-5; V gene: TRBV2; CDR3 protein: CADRGILEEQYF; CDR3 DNA: TGTGCCGATCGGGGTATTTTGGAGGAGCAGTACTTC
clone size: few; D gene: .; J gene: TRBJ2-2; V gene: TRBV5-1; CDR3 protein: CASSLRQVPTGELFF; CDR3 DNA: TGCGCCAGCAGCCTTCGACAGGTACCTACCGGGGAGCTGTTTTTT
clone size: .; D gene: .; J gene: TRBJ2-1; V gene: TRBV19; CDR3 protein: CASSIDMMFEQFF; CDR3 DNA: TGTGCCAGTAGTATAGATATGATGTTTGAGCAGTTCTTC
clone size: .; D gene: TRBD1; J gene: TRBJ2-7; V gene: TRBV11-2; CDR3 protein: CASSLSGTGSYEQYF; CDR3 DNA: TGTGCCAGCAGCCTTTCCGGGACAGGGTCCTACGAGCAGTACTTC
clone size: once; D gene: TRBD1; J gene: TRBJ1-6; V gene: TRBV9; CDR3 protein: CASSAGGQGRSPLHF; CDR3 DNA: TGTGCCAGCAGCGCCGGGGGACAGGGTCGTTCACCCCTCCACTTT
clone size: .; D gene: .; J gene: TRBJ1-4; V gene: TRBV6-5; CDR3 protein: CASRTTGRNEKLFF; CDR3 DNA: TGTGCCAGCAGAACGACAGGCAGGAATGAAAAACTGTTTTTT
clone size: .; D gene: TRBD1; J gene: TRBJ1-2; V gene: TRBV5-5; CDR3 protein: CASSPTGWYGYTF; CDR3 DNA: TGTGCCAGCAGCCCGACAGGGTGGTATGGCTACACCTTC
clone size: .; D gene: .; J gene: TRBJ1-1; V gene: TRBV29-1; CDR3 protein: CSVGTFDTEAFF; CDR3 DNA: TGCAGCGTAGGGACATTTGACACTGAAGCTTTCTTT
clone size: .; D gene: .; J gene: TRBJ1-3; V gene: TRBV28; CDR3 protein: CASSGVNSGNTIYF; CDR3 DNA: TGTGCCAGCAGTGGAGTCAACTCTGGAAACACCATATATTTT
clone size: .; D gene: .; J gene: TRBJ2-5; V gene: TRBV9; CDR3 protein: CASGSLVTQYF; CDR3 DNA: TGTGCCAGCGGATCCCTGGTGACCCAGTACTTC
clone size: once; D gene: TRBD1; J gene: TRBJ2-3; V gene: TRBV5-8; CDR3 protein: CASSKTGTGDDTQYF; CDR3 DNA: TGTGCCAGCAGCAAGACCGGGACAGGGGATGATACGCAGTATTTT
clone size: few; D gene: .; J gene: TRBJ1-1; V gene: TRBV7-3; CDR3 protein: CASSEARNTEAFF; CDR3 DNA: TGTGCCAGCAGCGAGGCTAGAAACACTGAAGCTTTCTTT
clone size: .; D gene: TRBD1; J gene: TRBJ1-2; V gene: TRBV10-3; CDR3 protein: CAIRPGQGELNGYTF; CDR3 DNA: TGTGCCATCAGACCGGGACAGGGGGAGCTGAATGGCTACACCTTC
clone size: .; D gene: .; J gene: TRBJ1-1; V gene: TRBV6-5; CDR3 protein: CASNLRRNTEAFF; CDR3 DNA: TGTGCCAGCAACTTACGTAGGAACACTGAAGCTTTCTTT
clone size: .; D gene: TRBD1; J gene: TRBJ1-2; V gene: TRBV7-9; CDR3 protein: CASSLGQGTYGYTF; CDR3 DNA: TGTGCCAGCAGCTTGGGACAGGGGACCTATGGCTACACCTTC
clone size: .; D gene: .; J gene: TRBJ1-1; V gene: TRBV2; CDR3 protein: CASTREVALSTEAFF; CDR3 DNA: TGTGCCAGCACCCGCGAAGTGGCGCTGAGCACTGAAGCTTTCTTT
clone size: .; D gene: .; J gene: TRBJ2-2; V gene: TRBV30; CDR3 protein: CAWSVSLDSLNTGELFF; CDR3 DNA: TGTGCCTGGAGTGTCTCCCTGGACAGTTTGAACACCGGGGAGCTGTTTTTT
clone size: few; D gene: .; J gene: TRBJ1-3; V gene: TRBV18; CDR3 protein: CASSGGSGNTIYF; CDR3 DNA: TGTGCCAGCTCCGGCGGCTCTGGAAACACCATATATTTT
clone size: .; D gene: .; J gene: TRBJ1-5; V gene: TRBV19; CDR3 protein: CASSIVAQGNQPQHF; CDR3 DNA: TGTGCCAGTAGTATTGTGGCCCAAGGGAATCAGCCCCAGCATTTT